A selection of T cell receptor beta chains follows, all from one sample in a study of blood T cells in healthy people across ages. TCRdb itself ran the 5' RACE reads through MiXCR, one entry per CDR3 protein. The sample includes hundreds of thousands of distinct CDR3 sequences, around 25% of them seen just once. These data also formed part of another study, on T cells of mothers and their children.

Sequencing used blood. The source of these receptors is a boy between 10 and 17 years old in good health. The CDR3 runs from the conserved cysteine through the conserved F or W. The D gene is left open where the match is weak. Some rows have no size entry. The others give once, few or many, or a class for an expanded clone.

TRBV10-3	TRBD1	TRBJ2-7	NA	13	TGTGCCACCAGACTGGACAGGTCCTACGAGCAGTACTTC	CATRLDRSYEQYF
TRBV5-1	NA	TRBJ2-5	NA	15	TGCGCCAGCAGCTTGGATTGGGCATCTACGGGGACCCAGTACTTC	CASSLDWASTGTQYF
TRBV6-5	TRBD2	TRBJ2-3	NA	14	TGTGCCAGCGGGACTAGCGGGGAGGCAGATACGCAGTATTTT	CASGTSGEADTQYF
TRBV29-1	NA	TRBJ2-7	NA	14	TGCAGCGTTGAAGAGCCGGGCAGCGCGTACGAGCAGTACTTC	CSVEEPGSAYEQYF
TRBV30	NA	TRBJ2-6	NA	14	TGTGCCTGGAGTGTAAGCTCTGGGGCCAACGTCCTGACTTTC	CAWSVSSGANVLTF
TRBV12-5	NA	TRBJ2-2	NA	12	TGTGCTGGGGGGTTCGGCACCGGGGAGCTGTTTTTT	CAGGFGTGELFF
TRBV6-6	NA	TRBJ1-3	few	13	TGTGCCAGCAGGGAACAGGGAGAAAACACCATATATTTT	CASREQGENTIYF
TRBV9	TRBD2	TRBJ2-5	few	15	TGTGCCAGCAGCAATCAGGGACTAGTCACGGAGACCCAGTACTTC	CASSNQGLVTETQYF
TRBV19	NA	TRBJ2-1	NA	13	TGTGCCAGTAGCCTCCCGGGGCCCAGTGAGCAGTTCTTC	CASSLPGPSEQFF
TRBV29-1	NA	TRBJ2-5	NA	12	TGCAGCGCGGCTGTAGGCGGGGAGACCCAGTACTTC	CSAAVGGETQYF
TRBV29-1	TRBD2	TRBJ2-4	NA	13	TGCAGCGTTGTCGCTAGCGGGATGCACATTCAGTACTTC	CSVVASGMHIQYF
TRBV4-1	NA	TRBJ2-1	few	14	TGCGCCAGCAGCCAAGAACCAACCTACAATGAGCAGTTCTTC	CASSQEPTYNEQFF
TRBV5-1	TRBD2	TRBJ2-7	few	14	TGCGCCAGCAGCCTGGAAGCGGGGAGGCCAGGGCAGTACTTC	CASSLEAGRPGQYF
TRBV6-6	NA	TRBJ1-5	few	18	TGTGCCAGCAGTTACTCCCATGGGGGAGGCGAGAGCAATCAGCCCCAGCATTTT	CASSYSHGGGESNQPQHF
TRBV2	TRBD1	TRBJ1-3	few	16	TGTGCCAGCAGTGAAGCGCCGGACAGGGCTGGAAACACCATATATTTT	CASSEAPDRAGNTIYF
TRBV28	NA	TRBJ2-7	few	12	TGTGCCGTCGGACATCCCTCCTACGAGCAGTACTTC	CAVGHPSYEQYF
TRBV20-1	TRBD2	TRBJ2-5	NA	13	TGCAGTGTAGCGGGGGGGTTCCAAGAGACCCAGTACTTC	CSVAGGFQETQYF
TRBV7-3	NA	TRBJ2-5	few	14	TGTGCCAGCAGCCCAACGACTGGCTTCGGGATCCAGTACTTC	CASSPTTGFGIQYF
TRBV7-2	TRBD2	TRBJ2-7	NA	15	TGTACCAGCAGCTTCCTAGCGGGGGGGCCTTACGAGCAGTACTTC	CTSSFLAGGPYEQYF
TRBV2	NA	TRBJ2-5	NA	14	TGTGCCAGCAGTGGGGGGGCCAACCAAGAGACCCAGTACTTC	CASSGGANQETQYF
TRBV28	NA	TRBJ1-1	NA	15	TGTGCCAGCAGTTTGCTGGTGGGTAGAAACACTGAAGCTTTCTTT	CASSLLVGRNTEAFF
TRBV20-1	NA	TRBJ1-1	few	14	TGCAGTGCTTGCCAGCAAAACCTGAACACTGAAGCTTTCTTT	CSACQQNLNTEAFF
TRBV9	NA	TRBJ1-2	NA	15	TGTGCCAGCAGCCTAGGGGGGACCTCTGGCTATGGCTACACCTTC	CASSLGGTSGYGYTF
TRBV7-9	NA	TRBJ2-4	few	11	TGTGCCAGCTCACAGGGATACATTCAGTACTTC	CASSQGYIQYF
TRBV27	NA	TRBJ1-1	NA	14	TGTGCCAGCAGCCTTGACATTCGGGGCACTGAAGCTTTCTTT	CASSLDIRGTEAFF
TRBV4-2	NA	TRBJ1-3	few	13	TGTGCCAGCAGCCAAGATCTGGGAAACACCATATATTTT	CASSQDLGNTIYF
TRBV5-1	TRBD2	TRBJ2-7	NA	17	TGCGCCAGCAGCTTGGTATCTAGCGGGGGGGCCGTGAACGAGCAGTACTTC	CASSLVSSGGAVNEQYF
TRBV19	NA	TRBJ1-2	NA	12	TGTGCCATCCTCAGGACTTTCTATGGCTACACCTTC	CAILRTFYGYTF
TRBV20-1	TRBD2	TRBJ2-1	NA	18	TGCAGTGCTAGAGAGCCCGGGACTAGCGGGAAGGCCTACAATGAGCAGTTCTTC	CSAREPGTSGKAYNEQFF
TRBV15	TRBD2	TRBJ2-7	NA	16	TGTGCCACCAGCAGAGGGGGAAGCGGGGCACGTGGAGAGCAGTACTTC	CATSRGGSGARGEQYF
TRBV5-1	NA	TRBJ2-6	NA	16	TGCGCCAGCAGCCGCCCGGGTTCCTCTGGGGCCAACGTCCTGACTTTC	CASSRPGSSGANVLTF
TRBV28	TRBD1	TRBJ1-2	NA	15	TGTGCCAGCAGCTCGTCAGGACAGGGAGTCTATGGCTACACCTTC	CASSSSGQGVYGYTF
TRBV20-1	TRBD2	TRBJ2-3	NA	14	TGCAGTGCCCCTCGACGGGGGGGCTCGGATACGCAGTATTTT	CSAPRRGGSDTQYF
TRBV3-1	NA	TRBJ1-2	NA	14	TGTGCCAGCAGCCAAGAGTCGGGGGCCTATGGCTACACCTTC	CASSQESGAYGYTF
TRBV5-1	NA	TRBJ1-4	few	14	TGCGCCAGCAGCTCAACTGGGAAAGGAGAAAAACTGTTTTTT	CASSSTGKGEKLFF
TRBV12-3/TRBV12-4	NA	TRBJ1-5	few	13	TGTGCCAGCAGTTTAGCGCGGGATCAGCCCCAGCATTTT	CASSLARDQPQHF
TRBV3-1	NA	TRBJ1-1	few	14	TGTGCCAGCACTTCCAAAGGGTGGAACACTGAAGCTTTCTTT	CASTSKGWNTEAFF
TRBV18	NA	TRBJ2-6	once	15	TGTGCCAGCTCATCACTGGGGACTGGGGCCAACGTCCTGACTTTC	CASSSLGTGANVLTF
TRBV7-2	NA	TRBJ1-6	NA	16	TGTGCCAGCAGCTTAGCAGGGACCGGTGACGGTTCACCCCTCCACTTT	CASSLAGTGDGSPLHF
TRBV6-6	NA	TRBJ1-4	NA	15	TGTGCCAGCAGTAAACCCGGGTGGGTGGGTGAAAAACTGTTTTTT	CASSKPGWVGEKLFF
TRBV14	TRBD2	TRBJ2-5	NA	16	TGTGCCAGCAGCCAAGATCGGCGGGGGGGCCGAGAGACCGAGTACTTC	CASSQDRRGGRETEYF
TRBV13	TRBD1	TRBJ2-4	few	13	TGTGCCAGCGGAACAGGGGTTGAAAACATTCAGTACTTC	CASGTGVENIQYF
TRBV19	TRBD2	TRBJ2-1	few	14	TGTGCCAGTAGTATGCGGGGGGGATACAATGAGCAGTTCTTC	CASSMRGGYNEQFF
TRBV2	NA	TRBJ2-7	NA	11	TGTGCCAGCAGTCAAATCTCCGAGCAGTACTTC	CASSQISEQYF
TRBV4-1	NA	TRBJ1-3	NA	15	TGCGCCAGCAGCCCCTCGGGGGTCTCGGGCAACACCATATATTTT	CASSPSGVSGNTIYF